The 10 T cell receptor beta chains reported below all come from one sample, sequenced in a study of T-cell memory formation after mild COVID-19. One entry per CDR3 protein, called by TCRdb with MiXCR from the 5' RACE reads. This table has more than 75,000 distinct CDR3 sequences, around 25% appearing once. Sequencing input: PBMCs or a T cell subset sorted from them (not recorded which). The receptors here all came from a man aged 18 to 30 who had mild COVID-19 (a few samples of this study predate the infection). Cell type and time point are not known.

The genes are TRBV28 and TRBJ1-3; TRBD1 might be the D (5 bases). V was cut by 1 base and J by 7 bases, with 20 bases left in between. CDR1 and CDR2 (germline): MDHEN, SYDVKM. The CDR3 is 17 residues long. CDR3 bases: TGTGCCAGCAGTTTATTGGCGGGGCCTAATCCCGCCAACACCATATATTTT. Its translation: CASSLLAGPNPANTIYF. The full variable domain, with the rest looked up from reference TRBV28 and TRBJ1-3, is DVKVTQSSRYLVKRTGEKVFLECVQDMDHENMFWYRQDPGLGLRLIYFSYDVKMKEKGDIPEGYSVSREKKERFSLILESASTNQTSMYLCASSLLAGPNPANTIYFGEGSWLTVV.

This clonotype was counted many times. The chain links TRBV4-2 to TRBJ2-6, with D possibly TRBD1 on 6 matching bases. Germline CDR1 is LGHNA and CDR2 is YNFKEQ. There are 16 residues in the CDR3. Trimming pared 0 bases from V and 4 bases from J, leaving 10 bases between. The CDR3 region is CASSQEAGDGANVLTF. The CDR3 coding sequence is TGTGCCAGCAGCCAAGAAGCAGGGGACGGGGCCAACGTCCTGACTTTC.

CDR3 sequence reads: CASSLRGFGTEAFF. CDR3 in DNA: TGTGCCAGCAGTTTACGCGGGTTTGGGACTGAAGCTTTCTTT. The chain couples TRBV6-5 to TRBJ1-1; D ambiguous. This CDR3 comprises 14 residues. The V end lost 4 bases, the J end lost 5 bases, and 14 bases lay between the germline ends. Germline V gene data show CDR1 as MNHEY and CDR2 as SVGAGI.

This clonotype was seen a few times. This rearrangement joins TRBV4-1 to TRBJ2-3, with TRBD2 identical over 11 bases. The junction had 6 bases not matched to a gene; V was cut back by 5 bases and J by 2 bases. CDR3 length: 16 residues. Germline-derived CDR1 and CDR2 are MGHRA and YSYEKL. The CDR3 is CASSSLAGGDTDTQYF. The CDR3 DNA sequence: TGCGCCAGCAGCAGTCTAGCGGGGGGTGACACAGATACGCAGTATTTT.

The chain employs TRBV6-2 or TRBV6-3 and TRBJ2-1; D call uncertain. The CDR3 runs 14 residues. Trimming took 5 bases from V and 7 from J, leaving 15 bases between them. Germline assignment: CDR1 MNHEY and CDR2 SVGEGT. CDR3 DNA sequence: TGTGCCAGCAGTCTAGAGGTACCGGTGAATGAGCAGTTCTTC. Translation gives CASSLEVPVNEQFF.

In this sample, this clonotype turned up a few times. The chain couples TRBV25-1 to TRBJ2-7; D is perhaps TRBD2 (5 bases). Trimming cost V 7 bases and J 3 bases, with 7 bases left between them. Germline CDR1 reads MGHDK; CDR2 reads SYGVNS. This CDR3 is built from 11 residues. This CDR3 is CASIGDYEQYV. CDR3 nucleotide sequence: TGTGCCAGCATCGGGGACTACGAGCAGTACGTC.

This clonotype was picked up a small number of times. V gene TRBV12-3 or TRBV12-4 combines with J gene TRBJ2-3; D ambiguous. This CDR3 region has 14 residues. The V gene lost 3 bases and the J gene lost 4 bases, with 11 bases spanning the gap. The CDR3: CASSLAEIPDTQYF. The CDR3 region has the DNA TGTGCCAGCAGTTTGGCGGAGATCCCAGATACGCAGTATTTT.

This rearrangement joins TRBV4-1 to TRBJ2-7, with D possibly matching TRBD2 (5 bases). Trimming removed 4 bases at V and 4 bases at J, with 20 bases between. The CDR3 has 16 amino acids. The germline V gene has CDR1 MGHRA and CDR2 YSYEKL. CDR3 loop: CASSPTLATSGYEQYF. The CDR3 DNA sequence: TGCGCCAGCAGCCCCACTTTAGCCACATCGGGATACGAGCAGTACTTC.

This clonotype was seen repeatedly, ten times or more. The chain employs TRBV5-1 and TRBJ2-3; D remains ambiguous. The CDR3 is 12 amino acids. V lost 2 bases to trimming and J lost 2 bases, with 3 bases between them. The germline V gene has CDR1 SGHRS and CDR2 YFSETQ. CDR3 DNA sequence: TGCGCCAGCAGCTTTAACACAGATACGCAGTATTTT. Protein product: CASSFNTDTQYF.

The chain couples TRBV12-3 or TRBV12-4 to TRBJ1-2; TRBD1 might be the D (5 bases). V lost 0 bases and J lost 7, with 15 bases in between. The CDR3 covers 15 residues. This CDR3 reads CASSLALSPGSGYTF. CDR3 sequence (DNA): TGTGCCAGCAGTTTAGCGCTGTCGCCAGGGAGTGGCTACACCTTC.